This TCR beta chain was observed in a study of shared clonotypes between healthy human individuals. This CDR3 is built from 13 residues. Germline CDR1 is GTSNPN and CDR2 is SVGIG (reference sequence). J lost 6 bases, V lost 5 bases, and 7 bases had no gene match. To note about this clone: The antigen remains unidentified.

Recent acute infections and vaccinations were absent in the healthy HIV-negative adult donors. The authors loaded roughly 200 ng DNA, around 32,000 T cell genomes, into sorted-subset replicate PCRs. Libraries were prepared by immunoSEQ multiplex PCR; TCRdb keeps only in-frame clonotypes and omits some of them. The table shows 180,000 or so clones, with around 93% occurring only once. Study observations and caveats: Between several donors, naive CD4 clonotypes were shared at a level of about 5%.

The source of this sequence is a woman in her thirties in good health. The chain is built from TRBV30 and TRBJ1-5; 7 bases are a match to TRBD1. The sequenced material came from naive CD4+ T cells sorted from blood. Subset noted: CD45RA+ positively selected. The CDR3 here is CAWADRAGQPQHF. CDR3 sequence (DNA): TGTGCCTGGGCCGACAGGGCGGGTCAGCCCCAGCATTTT. Full variable domain (outside the CDR3, taken from reference TRBV30 and TRBJ1-5): SQTIHQWPATLVQPVGSPLSLECTVEGTSNPNLYWYRQAAGRGLQLLFYSVGIGQISSEVPQNLSASRPQDRQFILSSKKLLLSDSGFYLCAWADRAGQPQHFGDGTRLSIL.